This passage covers 32 T cell receptor beta chains from one sample sequenced in a study of shared clonotypes between healthy human individuals. The method was immunoSEQ multiplex PCR; TCRdb's version includes in-frame clones alone and lacks a portion of them. The data hold 170,000 or so clones, with around 63% observed a single time. Sequenced sample: memory CD4+ T cells sorted from blood. Subset reported: CD45RA-negative fraction. The source is a man aged 25-45 years in good health.

The chain links TRBV6-1 to TRBJ2-7; D remains ambiguous. Per germline, CDR1 MNHNS and CDR2 SASEGT. Between the trimmed V and J ends, which lost 2 bases and 5 bases, there was a span of 7 bases. The CDR3 contains 12 residues. The DNA of the CDR3 is TGTGCCAGCAGTGAACAAAAGAACGAGCAGTACTTC. This codes for CASSEQKNEQYF.

This chain links TRBV30 with TRBJ1-1; a weak D match, TRBD1 (5 bases). Germline CDR1 and CDR2: GTSNPN and SVGIG (reference sequence). V gave up 0 bases and J gave up 2 bases, with 10 bases separating them. The CDR3 is made up of 14 amino acids. CDR3 bases: TGTGCCTGGAGTGTAAACAGGTTCAACACTGAAGCTTTCTTT. It translates to CAWSVNRFNTEAFF. The complete variable domain, with remaining parts taken from reference TRBV30 and TRBJ1-1, reads SQTIHQWPATLVQPVGSPLSLECTVEGTSNPNLYWYRQAAGRGLQLLFYSVGIGQISSEVPQNLSASRPQDRQFILSSKKLLLSDSGFYLCAWSVNRFNTEAFFGQGTRLTVV.

The V and J genes are TRBV11-2 and TRBJ2-2, with 9 positions matching TRBD1. CDR3 length equals 17 residues. The V segment lost 5 bases and the J segment 4 bases; nucleotides outside the gene matches: 11. Germline V gene sequence: CDR1 SGHAT, CDR2 FQNNGV. CDR3 bases: TGTGCCAGCAGCCGCCTGGGGACAGGGTTAGCCACCGGGGAGCTGTTTTTT. Translation gives CASSRLGTGLATGELFF. The full variable domain, its missing parts supplied by reference TRBV11-2 and TRBJ2-2, is EAGVAQSPRYKIIEKRQSVAFWCNPISGHATLYWYQQILGQGPKLLIQFQNNGVVDDSQLPKDRFSAERLKGVDSTLKIQPAKLEDSAVYLCASSRLGTGLATGELFFGEGSRLTVL.

The V call is TRBV5-3, the J call TRBJ2-7; 11 nucleotides match TRBD2. TRBV5-3 falls under the ORF class, with uncertain function. The trim removed 3 bases at V and 2 bases at J, leaving 7 bases unmatched. CDR3 size: 16 residues. CDR3 amino acids: CARSSFLAGGTYEQYF. The DNA for the CDR3 is TGTGCCAGAAGCTCGTTTCTAGCGGGAGGAACCTACGAGCAGTACTTC.

The chain couples TRBV2 to TRBJ1-5; TRBD1 is a possible D gene (6 bases). The CDR3 totals 13 residues. From germline, CDR1 is SNHLY and CDR2 FYNNEI. The V and J ends lost 7 bases and 0 bases respectively, with 7 bases between them. CDR3 amino acids: CASKGDSNQPQHF. CDR3 sequence (DNA): TGTGCCAGCAAGGGGGATAGCAATCAGCCCCAGCATTTT.

This clone was seen a few times. The V call is TRBV29-1, the J call TRBJ2-3; a possible D gene is TRBD1 (6 bases). The germline CDR1 and CDR2 sequences are SQVTM and ANQGSEA. Trimming removed 4 bases from V and 5 bases from J, with 16 bases in between. This CDR3 contains 14 residues. The CDR3 spells CSVAGVGGVDTQYF. As DNA, the CDR3 is TGCAGCGTTGCGGGTGTAGGGGGAGTAGATACGCAGTATTTT.

This clone was counted ten times or more. The same CDR3 is also encoded by other DNA sequences in this sample. CDR3 DNA: TGTGCCAGCAGCTTAGCGGGGGTTGGCGAGCAGTACTTC. This sequence encodes CASSLAGVGEQYF. The chain has TRBV11-2 and TRBJ2-7; tentative D call: TRBD2 (6 bases). V was trimmed by 1 base and J by 6 bases, leaving 10 bases between them. This CDR3 region has 13 residues. Germline V gene data show CDR1 as SGHAT and CDR2 as FQNNGV.

V is TRBV9 and J is TRBJ2-3; D may be TRBD1 (6 bases). CDR1 is SGDLS, CDR2 YYNGEE, per germline. Trimming pared 6 bases from V and 2 bases from J, leaving 10 bases between. The CDR3 is made up of 13 amino acids. CDR3 sequence: CASKRDNTDTQYF. Here the CDR3 DNA reads TGTGCCAGCAAAAGGGACAACACAGATACGCAGTATTTT.

The V gene is TRBV30, the J gene TRBJ2-7, with D possibly TRBD2 on 7 matching bases. V was clipped by 3 bases and J by 3 bases, with 27 bases between them. Germline loops: CDR1 GTSNPN, CDR2 SVGIG (reference sequence). This CDR3 has 18 residues. In nucleotides, the CDR3 is TGTGCCTGGAGCGACGGCAGAGGGGGACTAACTACCATCTACGAGCAGTACTTC. Amino acids: CAWSDGRGGLTTIYEQYF. Looking up the rest from reference TRBV30 and TRBJ2-7 gives the full variable domain: SQTIHQWPATLVQPVGSPLSLECTVEGTSNPNLYWYRQAAGRGLQLLFYSVGIGQISSEVPQNLSASRPQDRQFILSSKKLLLSDSGFYLCAWSDGRGGLTTIYEQYFGPGTRLTVT.

Only a few counts were recorded for this clone. The chain joins TRBV29-1 to TRBJ2-5; D not resolved. The CDR3 totals 12 residues. Germline-derived CDR1 and CDR2 are SQVTM and ANQGSEA. Trimming removed 2 bases from V and 8 bases from J, with 12 bases in between. Here the CDR3 reads CSVELNRPTQYF. CDR3 in DNA: TGCAGCGTTGAACTTAACAGACCTACCCAGTACTTC.

The V gene is TRBV4-3, the J gene TRBJ2-5; the match to TRBD2 covers 7 bases. CDR1 and CDR2 from the germline V gene are LGHNA and YSLEER. The CDR3 sequence is 18 residues long. Losses at the gene ends were 0 bases for V and 2 bases for J; bases not matched to a gene: 12. Here the CDR3 reads CASSQDPPREDIQETQYF. For the CDR3, the DNA is TGCGCCAGCAGCCAAGATCCTCCCCGGGAGGACATTCAAGAGACCCAGTACTTC.

A word on this clone: The same CDR3 arises from other DNA sequences in this sample as well. The CDR3 DNA is TGCGCCAGCAGCTCAACTAGCGGTACTTACAATGAGCAGTTCTTC. It is translated as CASSSTSGTYNEQFF. This sequence joins TRBV5-1 and TRBJ2-1; TRBD2 matches 8 bases. V gave up 3 bases and J gave up 4 bases; unmatched junction bases: 6. CDR1 and CDR2 from the germline V gene are SGHRS and YFSETQ. The CDR3 sequence is 15 residues long.

The genes are TRBV11-3 and TRBJ1-4; 9 bases are shared with TRBD1. The germline CDR1 and CDR2 sequences are SGHNT and YENEEA. The ends lost 4 bases at V and 7 bases at J; junction bases unmatched: 13. CDR3 length: 17 residues. The CDR3 sequence: CASSSRGVGQGFEKLFF. Here the CDR3 DNA reads TGTGCCAGCAGCTCTAGAGGGGTGGGACAGGGTTTTGAAAAACTGTTTTTT.

This clone appeared a few times. The CDR3 spells CASSPGHRLGNEQYF. The CDR3 nucleotides read TGCGCCAGCAGCCCAGGACATAGACTTGGGAACGAGCAGTACTTC. This chain joins TRBV5-1 and TRBJ2-7, with a tentative D call TRBD1 (5 bases). This CDR3 is built from 15 residues. Trimming took off 4 bases at V and 5 bases at J, with 19 bases between the two ends. In germline, CDR1 is SGHRS, CDR2 YFSETQ.

This chain uses TRBV11-3 with TRBJ2-7; tentatively, D is TRBD1 or TRBD2 (6 bases each). V shed 5 bases and J shed 5 bases, with 16 bases lying between them. The CDR3 consists of 14 residues. Per the germline V gene, CDR1 is SGHNT and CDR2 is YENEEA. The CDR3 DNA is TGTGCCAGCAGCATACGCCGGGGGCGGCACGAGCAGTACTTC. This encodes CASSIRRGRHEQYF.

Many counts were recorded for this clone. The chain couples TRBV5-1 to TRBJ1-1; D is undetermined. V lost 0 bases to trimming and J lost 6 bases, with 12 bases between them. Germline V CDR1 and CDR2: SGHRS, YFSETQ. The CDR3 runs 14 residues. The CDR3 nucleotides are TGCGCCAGCAGCTTGGGGTTTAGTTCGGCTGAAGCTTTCTTT. Protein product: CASSLGFSSAEAFF. Using reference TRBV5-1 and TRBJ1-1 for the parts outside the CDR3, the full variable domain is KAGVTQTPRYLIKTRGQQVTLSCSPISGHRSVSWYQQTPGQGLQFLFEYFSETQRNKGNFPGRFSGRQFSNSRSEMNVSTLELGDSALYLCASSLGFSSAEAFFGQGTRLTVV.

J is TRBJ2-5 and V is TRBV9; the D gene is possibly TRBD2 (5 bases). Germline V CDR1 and CDR2: SGDLS, YYNGEE. The CDR3 runs to 14 residues. Trimming left V 0 bases short and J 7 bases short, with 13 bases between. The CDR3 region has the DNA TGTGCCAGCAGCGTAGTCGGACTCGAATCGACCCAGTACTTC. Its protein is CASSVVGLESTQYF. Full variable domain (outside the CDR3, taken from reference TRBV9 and TRBJ2-5): DSGVTQTPKHLITATGQRVTLRCSPRSGDLSVYWYQQSLDQGLQFLIQYYNGEERAKGNILERFSAQQFPDLHSELNLSSLELGDSALYFCASSVVGLESTQYFGPGTRLLVL.

The chain carries TRBV28 and TRBJ2-7; 9 positions agree with TRBD1. Losses at the gene ends were 1 base for V and 4 bases for J; bases not matched to a gene: 8. From germline, CDR1 is MDHEN and CDR2 SYDVKM. The CDR3 contains 16 residues. CDR3 bases: TGTGCCAGCAGTTTATTGTTCATACAGGGGGCTTACGAGCAGTACTTC. Its protein product is CASSLLFIQGAYEQYF.

This chain connects TRBV5-1 to TRBJ2-1, with a tentative D call TRBD2 (5 bases). The CDR3 has 13 residues. CDR1 is SGHRS and CDR2 is YFSETQ in the germline V gene. The ends were cut back, 2 bases at V and 4 bases at J, with 7 bases in the middle. This chain's CDR3 is CASSFGVYNEQFF. The CDR3 DNA reads as TGCGCCAGCAGCTTCGGGGTATACAATGAGCAGTTCTTC. Variable domain in full (rest from reference TRBV5-1 and TRBJ2-1): KAGVTQTPRYLIKTRGQQVTLSCSPISGHRSVSWYQQTPGQGLQFLFEYFSETQRNKGNFPGRFSGRQFSNSRSEMNVSTLELGDSALYLCASSFGVYNEQFFGPGTRLTVL.

This rearrangement joins TRBV28 to TRBJ2-7, with D hard to call. The CDR3 has 12 residues. Trimming stripped 5 bases from V and 6 bases from J, with 11 bases between. Germline assignment: CDR1 MDHEN and CDR2 SYDVKM. The CDR3 sequence: CASSPLIGEQYF. CDR3 in DNA: TGTGCCAGCAGTCCCTTGATCGGCGAGCAGTACTTC.

The rearrangement joins TRBV5-8 to TRBJ2-2; 7 bases fit TRBD1. V gave up 4 bases and J gave up 1 base; unmatched junction bases: 10. The CDR3 totals 17 residues. Germline-derived CDR1 and CDR2 are SGHTS and YDEGEE. The CDR3 sequence: CASSQTQGTWNTGELFF. In DNA, the CDR3 is TGTGCCAGCAGCCAGACACAGGGGACCTGGAACACCGGGGAGCTGTTTTTT.

The chain links TRBV6-6 to TRBJ2-1; D perhaps matches TRBD2 (6 bases). Looked up from germline, CDR1 is MNHNY and CDR2 is SVGAGI (reference sequence). V lost 10 bases and J 1 base, leaving 14 bases between the germline ends. The CDR3 extends over 14 amino acids. CDR3 in amino acids: CATARGESYNEQFF. As DNA, the CDR3 is TGTGCCACCGCGCGGGGCGAATCCTACAATGAGCAGTTCTTC.

This clone was observed a few times. The rearrangement uses TRBV5-1 and TRBJ1-1; D gene unclear. Between the trimmed V and J ends, which lost 1 base and 4 bases, there was a span of 17 bases. Germline CDR1 SGHRS, CDR2 YFSETQ. This CDR3 is built from 16 residues. The CDR3 DNA reads as TGCGCCAGCAGCTTGCGGTCTAGGGTGGCGGGCACTGAAGCTTTCTTT. Amino acids: CASSLRSRVAGTEAFF.

V and J are TRBV29-1 and TRBJ2-1; 14 bases are a match to TRBD2. V shed 6 bases, J shed 5 bases, and the junction held 6 bases outside the gene matches. The CDR3 spans 15 residues. The V gene's germline CDR1 is SQVTM and CDR2 ANQGSEA. Written as DNA, the CDR3 is TGCAGCGTGAGGACTAGCGGGAGGAAGAACAATGAGCAGTTCTTC. Its translation: CSVRTSGRKNNEQFF.

The V and J genes are TRBV19 and TRBJ1-2; TRBD1 matches 12 bases. The CDR3 has 17 amino acids. Germline trimming cut 2 bases from V and 4 bases from J; bases unmatched to any gene: 8. In germline, CDR1 is LNHDA, CDR2 SQIVND (reference sequence). CDR3 protein: CASSITGQGASSYGYTF. CDR3 DNA: TGTGCCAGTAGTATAACGGGACAGGGGGCGAGCAGCTATGGCTACACCTTC.

V gene TRBV25-1 combines with J gene TRBJ1-1, with D maybe TRBD1 (5 bases). CDR1 is MGHDK, CDR2 SYGVNS, per germline. The CDR3 loop spans 13 amino acids. V was trimmed by 6 bases and J by 5 bases, leaving 13 bases between them. In DNA, the CDR3 is TGTGCCAGCAGCCCAGCAGGGCTGACTGAAGCTTTCTTT. This translates into CASSPAGLTEAFF.

The CDR3 sequence: CASSYYRGTGETQYF. CDR3 DNA sequence: TGTGCCAGCAGTTACTACAGGGGGACGGGAGAGACCCAGTACTTC. The chain combines TRBV6-5 with TRBJ2-5; 8 bases match TRBD1. CDR1 MNHEY and CDR2 SVGAGI come from the germline V gene. V shed 1 base and J 4 bases; nucleotides not matched to a gene: 5. The length of the CDR3 is 15 residues.

This clone showed up many times. The genes are TRBV6-1 and TRBJ2-7; D might be TRBD2 (5 bases). This CDR3 is 12 amino acids long. V lost 5 bases and J lost 3, with 8 bases in between. Germline CDR1 and CDR2: MNHNS and SASEGT. The CDR3 loop reads CASSRTFYEQYF. DNA for the CDR3: TGTGCCAGCAGTAGGACTTTCTACGAGCAGTACTTC.

This clone appeared a few times. CDR3 loop: CASSSDSGSGTQYF. The CDR3 coding sequence is TGTGCCAGCAGCTCCGACAGCGGGAGTGGTACGCAGTATTTT. The V gene is TRBV7-3, the J gene TRBJ2-3; 8 bases fit TRBD2. After removal of 4 bases from V and 8 bases from J, the junction contained 8 bases not matched to a gene. CDR3 length: 14 residues. Germline CDR1 is SGHTA and CDR2 is FQGTGA.

In its sample, this clone was seen a few times. This chain links TRBV28 with TRBJ1-5; D is unresolved. V was pared by 7 bases and J by 12 bases, with 16 bases between. The CDR3 extends over 12 amino acids. Germline loops: CDR1 MDHEN, CDR2 SYDVKM. The CDR3 region has the DNA TGTGCCAGCACCAGGAGGAAAGAGCGCCAGCATTTT. This encodes CASTRRKERQHF.

The chain employs TRBV27 and TRBJ2-1, with D possibly called TRBD1 or TRBD2 (5 bases each). Germline CDR1 and CDR2: MNHEY and SMNVEV (reference sequence). Trimming pared 4 bases from V and 8 bases from J, leaving 15 bases between. The CDR3 consists of 14 residues. DNA for the CDR3: TGTGCCAGCAGTTCTTATGGGGGTTTCGATGAGCAGTTCTTC. Amino acids: CASSSYGGFDEQFF.

This clone was counted a few times. The CDR3: CASSAFRGVGGAFF. CDR3 DNA sequence: TGTGCCAGCAGCGCCTTCAGGGGAGTAGGGGGAGCTTTCTTT. The chain has TRBV9 and TRBJ1-1; D is possibly TRBD1 (6 bases). V was clipped by 3 bases and J by 10 bases, with 19 bases between them. Germline loops: CDR1 SGDLS, CDR2 YYNGEE. This CDR3 spans 14 amino acids.